These T cell receptor beta chains were read from a single sample in a study of blood T cell repertoires in COVID-19. The method was immunoSEQ multiplex PCR; TCRdb's version includes in-frame clones alone and lacks a portion of them. Of 300,000 to 350,000 clones listed, approximately 90% were seen once; the top ten hold 1.5% to 2%. Source material: peripheral blood. The receptors originated from a woman younger than 45 with COVID-19, enrolled during active disease. Both conserved end residues are part of each CDR3. Each record gives: J gene, clone size, CDR3 length, D gene, V gene, CDR3 DNA, CDR3 protein. The D gene is left open where the match is weak. Expanded clones are given a class, and other clones once, few, many or no size at all.

j_call: TRBJ1-5
clone_size: NA
cdr3_length: 14
d_call: NA
v_call: TRBV21-1
cdr3_nt: TGTGCCAGCAGCAAAGGGACAAAAAGTCAGCCCCAGCATTTT
cdr3_aa: CASSKGTKSQPQHF

j_call: TRBJ2-1
clone_size: NA
cdr3_length: 15
d_call: TRBD2
v_call: TRBV7-7
cdr3_nt: TGTGCTAGCAGCCCGAGCGGGGGGGAGAACAATGAGCAGTTCTTC
cdr3_aa: CASSPSGGENNEQFF

j_call: TRBJ2-3
clone_size: NA
cdr3_length: 17
d_call: TRBD2
v_call: TRBV5-4
cdr3_nt: TGTGCCAGCAGTCCGGGTCCTAGCGGGGGGGCAAAAGATACGCAGTATTTT
cdr3_aa: CASSPGPSGGAKDTQYF

j_call: TRBJ1-1
clone_size: NA
cdr3_length: 14
d_call: NA
v_call: TRBV11-3
cdr3_nt: TGTGTCAGCAGCTTAGGCAGGGGGAACACTGAAGCTTTCTTT
cdr3_aa: CVSSLGRGNTEAFF

j_call: TRBJ2-7
clone_size: NA
cdr3_length: 14
d_call: NA
v_call: TRBV4-1
cdr3_nt: TGCGCCAGCAGCCAATTCGGAGGGCCCTACGAGCAGTACTTC
cdr3_aa: CASSQFGGPYEQYF

j_call: TRBJ2-7
clone_size: once
cdr3_length: 15
d_call: TRBD2
v_call: TRBV20-1
cdr3_nt: TGCAGTGCTAGTCGGGCGGGGGGGAGCTCCTACGAGCAGTACTTC
cdr3_aa: CSASRAGGSSYEQYF

j_call: TRBJ1-5
clone_size: NA
cdr3_length: 12
d_call: NA
v_call: TRBV19
cdr3_nt: TGTGCCAGTAGTATAGGGCACAGCGGCGGGCATTTT
cdr3_aa: CASSIGHSGGHF

j_call: TRBJ2-5
clone_size: NA
cdr3_length: 15
d_call: TRBD2
v_call: TRBV6-5
cdr3_nt: TGTGCCAGCAACCGGGGACTAGCGGGGGAAGAGACCCAGTACTTC
cdr3_aa: CASNRGLAGEETQYF

j_call: TRBJ2-2
clone_size: NA
cdr3_length: 16
d_call: TRBD1
v_call: TRBV6-4
cdr3_nt: TGTGCCAGCAGTCCGGGACAGGGATCGGACACCGGGGAGCTGTTTTTT
cdr3_aa: CASSPGQGSDTGELFF

j_call: TRBJ1-2
clone_size: NA
cdr3_length: 13
d_call: NA
v_call: TRBV19
cdr3_nt: TGTGCCAGTCGGAGCGGTTCTAACTATGGCTACACCTTC
cdr3_aa: CASRSGSNYGYTF

j_call: TRBJ1-1
clone_size: NA
cdr3_length: 16
d_call: TRBD1
v_call: TRBV7-9
cdr3_nt: TGTGCCAGCAGCCCATCTCGACAGGGGCCGAACACTGAAGCTTTCTTT
cdr3_aa: CASSPSRQGPNTEAFF

j_call: TRBJ2-3
clone_size: NA
cdr3_length: 17
d_call: TRBD2
v_call: TRBV19
cdr3_nt: TGTGCCAGTAGTATAGATCTTGGACTAGCGGGGGGAAATACGCAGTATTTT
cdr3_aa: CASSIDLGLAGGNTQYF

j_call: TRBJ1-2
clone_size: NA
cdr3_length: 13
d_call: NA
v_call: TRBV7-9
cdr3_nt: TGTGCCAGCAGGGCAGGGATCGCAAATGGCTACACCTTC
cdr3_aa: CASRAGIANGYTF

j_call: TRBJ2-7
clone_size: NA
cdr3_length: 15
d_call: NA
v_call: TRBV7-2
cdr3_nt: TGTGCCAGCAGCTTAGGGGCAGCCCTTTCCTACGAGCAGTACTTC
cdr3_aa: CASSLGAALSYEQYF

j_call: TRBJ1-6
clone_size: NA
cdr3_length: 15
d_call: NA
v_call: TRBV10-3
cdr3_nt: TGTGCCATCAGTGAGTCGATTCTGGCGGGCTCACCCCTCCACTTT
cdr3_aa: CAISESILAGSPLHF

j_call: TRBJ2-1
clone_size: NA
cdr3_length: 16
d_call: TRBD2
v_call: TRBV9
cdr3_nt: TGTGCCAGCAGCCCCCTAGGGCGGGGGGGGCCCCAGGAGCAGTTCTTC
cdr3_aa: CASSPLGRGGPQEQFF

j_call: TRBJ1-2
clone_size: NA
cdr3_length: 18
d_call: TRBD1
v_call: TRBV18
cdr3_nt: TGTGCCAGCTCACCGCGGGAAGAGGGGGCGGCTAACTTCTATGGCTACACCTTC
cdr3_aa: CASSPREEGAANFYGYTF

j_call: TRBJ1-3
clone_size: NA
cdr3_length: 18
d_call: TRBD1
v_call: TRBV4-2
cdr3_nt: TGTGCCAGCAGCCAAGAACCGGACAGGGCCCTCTCTGGAAACACCATATATTTT
cdr3_aa: CASSQEPDRALSGNTIYF

j_call: TRBJ2-2
clone_size: NA
cdr3_length: 16
d_call: NA
v_call: TRBV7-2
cdr3_nt: TGTGCCAGCAGCTTCTCTGGGGCAGCCCTCACCGGGGAGCTGTTTTTT
cdr3_aa: CASSFSGAALTGELFF

j_call: TRBJ2-5
clone_size: NA
cdr3_length: 13
d_call: TRBD2
v_call: TRBV3-1/TRBV3-2
cdr3_nt: TGTGCCAGCAGCCGCCTAGCGGGGGAGACCCAGTACTTC
cdr3_aa: CASSRLAGETQYF

j_call: TRBJ1-1
clone_size: few
cdr3_length: 15
d_call: NA
v_call: TRBV3-1/TRBV3-2
cdr3_nt: TGTGCCAGCAGCGAAACCCCCCCTAGGAACACTGAAGCTTTCTTT
cdr3_aa: CASSETPPRNTEAFF

j_call: TRBJ1-2
clone_size: NA
cdr3_length: 12
d_call: TRBD1
v_call: TRBV28
cdr3_nt: TGTGCCAGCAGTACAGGGGGCGAAGGCTACACCTTC
cdr3_aa: CASSTGGEGYTF